This note documents a single T cell receptor beta chain sequence. The antigen is not known. The source of the sample is a study of T cell responses to AZD1222 COVID-19 vaccine. Study-wide results and caveats: Spike-specific TCR depth and breadth grew after two AZD1222 doses. Spike-wide coverage was observed for vaccine-associated CD4 TCRs, with dominant responses at 160-218 and 743-854. The donors showed a predominance of white British ancestry and of females, with possible underestimation of clonal diversity.

The table came from immunoSEQ multiplex PCR; TCRdb's copy has only in-frame clones and leaves some out. The repertoire holds 100,000 to 150,000 clones, roughly 90% seen once, with around 1.5% in the top ten. V was trimmed by 6 bases and J by 8 bases, leaving 13 bases between them. This CDR3 is 12 amino acids long. This clonotype was sampled from an adult in good health. The source material was peripheral blood, sampled on day 0 of AZD1222 vaccination. V gene TRBV12-3 or TRBV12-4 combines with J gene TRBJ1-2; perhaps TRBD1 as D (6 bases). CDR3 sequence: CASSPGGGGYTF. CDR3 nucleotides: TGTGCCAGCAGCCCCGGGGGCGGGGGCTACACCTTC.